The 17 T cell receptor beta chains below come from one sample, sequenced in a study of T cells in Graves' hyperthyroidism and ophthalmopathy. Regions amplified from RNA transcripts were the TCR beta CDR3 regions. RT-PCR in the first round (using the HTBI primer set) targeted the TCR CDR3. MiXCR, applied by TCRdb to the multiplex PCR reads, yields one record per CDR3 protein. The profile shows approximately 590,000 distinct CDR3 sequences, around a sixth of them singletons. The material sequenced was blood. The source is a woman aged 30 to 39 with Graves' hyperthyroidism.

This clonotype was seen only a few times. This chain connects TRBV11-1 to TRBJ2-3; 10 bases line up with TRBD2. The CDR3 contains 15 residues. The trim removed 3 bases at V and 6 bases at J, leaving 6 bases unmatched. Germline values: CDR1 SGHAT, CDR2 FQDESV (reference sequence). In DNA, the CDR3 is TGTGCCAGCAGCTTCAAGCGGGAGGGCGGGGATACGCAGTATTTT. Protein product: CASSFKREGGDTQYF. Filled out from reference TRBV11-1 and TRBJ2-3, the complete variable domain reads EAEVAQSPRYKITEKSQAVAFWCDPISGHATLYWYRQILGQGPELLVQFQDESVVDDSQLPKDRFSAERLKGVDSTLKIQPAELGDSAMYLCASSFKREGGDTQYFGPGTRLTVL.

This clonotype was seen a handful of times. The chain employs TRBV4-1 and TRBJ2-4, with 9 bases fitting TRBD2. Germline V gene sequence: CDR1 MGHRA, CDR2 YSYEKL. This CDR3 contains 22 residues. V was clipped by 1 base and J by 0 bases; unmatched bases: 19. The CDR3 DNA reads as TGCGCCAGCAGCCAAGCATCATTTAGCGGGAGAATCCCTAGCATAGCCAAAAACATTCAGTACTTC. Encoded protein: CASSQASFSGRIPSIAKNIQYF.

This clonotype was detected only a few times. The V and J genes are TRBV5-4 and TRBJ2-3; D is ambiguous. Trimming removed 7 bases at V and 2 bases at J, with 20 bases between. CDR3 length: 16 residues. Germline V gene data show CDR1 as SGHNT and CDR2 as YYREEE (reference sequence). The CDR3 reads CASSRSPDGSTDTQYF. Here the CDR3 DNA reads TGTGCCAGCTCAAGGTCCCCTGACGGATCCACAGATACGCAGTATTTT.

The chain carries TRBV6-1 and TRBJ1-6; the match to TRBD1 covers 9 bases. Germline V lookup: CDR1 MNHNS, CDR2 SASEGT. The CDR3 has 16 residues. The V and J ends lost 6 bases and 10 bases, in that order; junction bases with no gene match: 13. Written as DNA, the CDR3 is TGTGCCAGCAGGACCCTCCAACAGGGGGCTGGCTCACCCCTCCACTTT. This gives the protein CASRTLQQGAGSPLHF.

The V call is TRBV29-1, the J call TRBJ2-1; 10 bases agree with TRBD2. The CDR3 consists of 14 residues. V dropped 7 bases and J dropped 9; count of bases not matched to a gene: 12. Germline-derived CDR1 and CDR2 are SQVTM and ANQGSEA. The CDR3 loop is CSGSWLAGVVEQFF. The CDR3 DNA follows: TGCAGCGGATCCTGGCTAGCGGGAGTGGTTGAGCAGTTCTTC.

This clonotype occurred a few times. The chain has TRBV19 and TRBJ1-5; D is unresolved. Trimming pared 3 bases from V and 11 bases from J, leaving 11 bases between. There are 12 residues in the CDR3. CDR1 is LNHDA and CDR2 is SQIVND in the germline V gene (reference sequence). The CDR3 loop is CASSMAGGAQHF. For the CDR3, the DNA is TGTGCCAGTAGTATGGCGGGAGGAGCCCAGCATTTT.

This clonotype was picked up many times. This chain joins TRBV6-1 and TRBJ1-1; 9 positions agree with TRBD1. The CDR3 consists of 14 residues. V was clipped by 5 bases and J by 7 bases; unmatched bases: 8. CDR1 is MNHNS and CDR2 is SASEGT in the germline V gene. In DNA form, the CDR3 reads TGTGCCAGCAGTAGCCCCGGGACAGGGCTTGAAGCTTTCTTT. Translated, it gives CASSSPGTGLEAFF.

To note about this clonotype: A much larger clone sits a single nucleotide away, making a read error possible. The gene calls are TRBV27 and TRBJ2-7; no clear D. Germline V gives CDR1 MNHEY, CDR2 SMNVEV (reference sequence). This CDR3 contains 11 residues. The CDR3 nucleotides read TGTACCAGCAGTGGGTTGAAGGAGCAGTACTTC. Translated: CTSSGLKEQYF.

The rearrangement links TRBV24-1 to TRBJ2-5; D remains ambiguous. The V end lost 4 bases, the J end lost 5 bases, and 7 bases lay between the germline ends. Per germline, CDR1 KGHDR and CDR2 SFDVKD. The CDR3 runs to 12 residues. The CDR3 DNA reads as TGTGCCACCAGTGACCCCGGTGAGACCCAGTACTTC. Residues: CATSDPGETQYF.

This clonotype was recorded many times. V and J are TRBV2 and TRBJ2-2; 7 bases are shared with TRBD2. This CDR3 comprises 14 residues. In germline, CDR1 is SNHLY, CDR2 FYNNEI. Trimming took 6 bases from V and 1 from J; bases not matched to a gene: 2. CDR3 in amino acids: CASSPSGNTGELFF. In DNA form, the CDR3 reads TGTGCCAGCAGCCCTAGCGGGAACACCGGGGAGCTGTTTTTT.

A word on this clonotype: This is likely a read error, given that the CDR3 carries no conserved phenylalanine or tryptophan at its end. V is TRBV18 and J is TRBJ2-2; D is unclear. CDR3 length equals 13 residues. V shed 5 bases and J shed 1 base, with 5 bases lying between them. CDR1 is KGHSH, CDR2 LQKENI, per germline. DNA for the CDR3: TGTGCCAGCTCAGGGTTGAACACCGGGGAGCTGTTTCTT. This gives the protein CASSGLNTGELFL.

This clonotype was picked up many times. The chain carries TRBV2 and TRBJ2-1; either TRBD1 or TRBD2 may fit D (5 bases each). Germline CDR1 is SNHLY and CDR2 is FYNNEI. The CDR3 is 16 residues long. Trimming took off 6 bases at V and 4 bases at J, with 19 bases between the two ends. This CDR3 is CASSSTGTRRYNEQFF. The DNA for the CDR3 is TGTGCCAGCAGCTCAACCGGGACGAGAAGATACAATGAGCAGTTCTTC.

This clonotype was counted between two and nine times. The CDR3 coding sequence is TGTGCCACCAGTGATTTGGGGCGGGAAGATCACACCGGGGAGCTGTTTTTT. This sequence encodes CATSDLGREDHTGELFF. The V gene is TRBV24-1, the J gene TRBJ2-2; maybe TRBD2 (6 bases). The CDR3 has 17 amino acids. Trimming cost V 0 bases and J 3 bases, with 13 bases left between them. The V gene's germline CDR1 is KGHDR and CDR2 SFDVKD.

This clonotype was found many times. J is TRBJ2-2 and V is TRBV6-1, with 9 bases lining up with TRBD2. V gave up 5 bases and J gave up 5 bases; unmatched junction bases: 9. Germline-derived CDR1 and CDR2 are MNHNS and SASEGT. This CDR3 is built from 16 residues. CDR3 loop: CASSYVAGAGTGELFF. The DNA of the CDR3 is TGTGCCAGCAGTTACGTAGCGGGAGCGGGGACCGGGGAGCTGTTTTTT.

This clonotype turned up a few times. V and J are TRBV5-5 and TRBJ1-4; D not certain. Germline V gene lookup returns CDR1 SGHKS and CDR2 YYEKEE (reference sequence). The CDR3 covers 14 residues. V was trimmed by 0 bases and J by 3 bases, leaving 6 bases between them. CDR3 protein: CASSLVQANEKLFF. Here the CDR3 DNA reads TGTGCCAGCAGCTTGGTGCAGGCTAATGAAAAACTGTTTTTT.

In this sample, this clonotype turned up a few times. The chain carries TRBV18 and TRBJ2-3, with D perhaps TRBD1 (6 bases). This CDR3 region has 16 residues. Germline loops: CDR1 KGHSH, CDR2 LQKENI. V lost 3 bases and J lost 0, with 13 bases in between. Here the CDR3 reads CASSPPGTSSTDTQYF. CDR3 DNA: TGTGCCAGCTCACCCCCCGGGACAAGTAGCACAGATACGCAGTATTTT.

This clonotype was found a few times. The chain has TRBV11-2 and TRBJ2-3, with TRBD2 identical over 7 bases. The CDR3 loop spans 16 amino acids. V gave up 2 bases and J gave up 0 bases; unmatched junction bases: 5. Germline V lookup: CDR1 SGHAT, CDR2 FQNNGV. This CDR3 is CASSLRWEGSTDTQYF. For the CDR3, the DNA is TGTGCCAGCAGCTTAAGGTGGGAGGGTAGCACAGATACGCAGTATTTT. The whole variable domain, remainder taken from reference TRBV11-2 and TRBJ2-3, is EAGVAQSPRYKIIEKRQSVAFWCNPISGHATLYWYQQILGQGPKLLIQFQNNGVVDDSQLPKDRFSAERLKGVDSTLKIQPAKLEDSAVYLCASSLRWEGSTDTQYFGPGTRLTVL.